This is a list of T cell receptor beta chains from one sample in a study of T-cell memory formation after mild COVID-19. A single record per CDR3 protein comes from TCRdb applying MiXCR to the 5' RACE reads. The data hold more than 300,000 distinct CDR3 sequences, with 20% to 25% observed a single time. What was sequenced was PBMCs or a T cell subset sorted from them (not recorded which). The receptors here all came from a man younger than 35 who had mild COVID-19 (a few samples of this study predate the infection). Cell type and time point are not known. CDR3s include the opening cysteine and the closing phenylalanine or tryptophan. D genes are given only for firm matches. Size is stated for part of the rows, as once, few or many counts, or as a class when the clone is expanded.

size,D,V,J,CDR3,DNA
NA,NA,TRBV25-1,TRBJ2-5,CASSDAGSETQYF,TGTGCCAGCAGTGACGCGGGGTCTGAGACCCAGTACTTC
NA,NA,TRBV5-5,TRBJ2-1,CASKFQETYNEQFF,TGTGCCAGCAAGTTTCAGGAGACCTACAATGAGCAGTTCTTC
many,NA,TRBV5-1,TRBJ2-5,CASSLAANSQETQYF,TGCGCCAGCAGCTTGGCCGCGAATTCCCAAGAGACCCAGTACTTC
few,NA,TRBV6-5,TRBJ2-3,CATQQGPTDTQYF,TGTGCCACCCAACAGGGACCTACAGATACGCAGTATTTT
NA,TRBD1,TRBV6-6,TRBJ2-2,CASSYPTGAGELFF,TGTGCCAGCAGTTACCCTACAGGGGCCGGGGAGCTGTTTTTT
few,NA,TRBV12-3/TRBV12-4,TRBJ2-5,CASTRDRLETQYF,TGTGCCAGCACCCGGGACCGCCTCGAGACCCAGTACTTC
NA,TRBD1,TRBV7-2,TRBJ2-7,CASSWTGGYEQYF,TGTGCCAGCAGTTGGACAGGGGGATACGAGCAGTACTTC
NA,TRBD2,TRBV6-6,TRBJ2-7,CASSLTGTSGSYEQYF,TGTGCCAGCAGTCTCACCGGGACTAGCGGATCCTACGAGCAGTACTTC
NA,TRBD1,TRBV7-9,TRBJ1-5,CTSSPQGQAPQHF,TGTACCAGCAGCCCACAAGGACAGGCGCCCCAGCATTTT
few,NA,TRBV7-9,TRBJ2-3,CATRGIGQDTQYF,TGTGCCACCCGGGGGATCGGGCAAGATACGCAGTATTTT
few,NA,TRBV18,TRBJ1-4,CASSPREGEKLFF,TGTGCCAGCTCACCAAGGGAGGGAGAAAAACTGTTTTTT
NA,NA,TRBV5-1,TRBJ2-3,CASSLGRPGGDTQYF,TGCGCCAGCAGCTTGGGCCGACCAGGAGGTGATACGCAGTATTTT
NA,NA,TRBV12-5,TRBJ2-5,CASAPGETQYF,TGTGCTAGTGCCCCTGGAGAGACCCAGTACTTC
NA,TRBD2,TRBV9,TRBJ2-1,CASSASLAGGNNEQFF,TGTGCCAGCAGCGCTTCCCTAGCGGGGGGGAACAATGAGCAGTTCTTC
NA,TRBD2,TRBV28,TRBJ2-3,CASSLRRGASTDTQYF,TGTGCCAGCAGTTTAAGGCGGGGGGCTAGCACAGATACGCAGTATTTT
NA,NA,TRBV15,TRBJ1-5,CATSRDQGNQPQHF,TGTGCCACCAGCAGAGATCAGGGGAATCAGCCCCAGCATTTT
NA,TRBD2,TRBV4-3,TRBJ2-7,CASSLWGGGPYEQYF,TGCGCCAGCAGCCTATGGGGGGGGGGACCCTACGAGCAGTACTTC
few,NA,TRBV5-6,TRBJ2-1,CASSWTAGEQFF,TGTGCCAGCAGCTGGACCGCTGGTGAGCAGTTCTTC
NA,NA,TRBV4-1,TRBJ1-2,CASSPRGREPGYTF,TGCGCCAGCAGCCCCCGGGGCCGGGAGCCTGGCTACACCTTC
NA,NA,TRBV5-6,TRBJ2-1,CASSLSVSYNEQFF,TGTGCCAGCAGCTTAAGCGTATCCTACAATGAGCAGTTCTTC